These T cell receptor beta chains were read from a single sample in a study of low-dose radiotherapy and immunotherapy resistance in tumors. TCRdb independently ran MiXCR on the reads; one entry per CDR3 protein. This sample carries around 65,000 distinct CDR3 sequences, around a quarter of them seen once, and the ten largest clones take 5.5% to 8.5%. The sample was PBMCs, taken before treatment. The receptors were gathered from a male donor with rectosigmoid adenocarcinoma. Each CDR3 is given with its conserved first and last residue. Fields, in order: D gene, clone size, J gene, V gene, CDR3 protein, CDR3 DNA. The D gene is left open where the match is weak. Clone size, where shown, is once, few, many, or a class for clones that have expanded.

>TRBD1|many|TRBJ1-6|TRBV20-1
CSAPRGQGSSPLHF
TGCAGTGCCCCGAGGGGACAGGGGAGCTCACCCCTCCACTTT
>NA|many|TRBJ1-5|TRBV27
CASSRENFSNQPQHF
TGTGCCAGCAGTCGGGAAAACTTTAGCAATCAGCCCCAGCATTTT
>TRBD1|NA|TRBJ2-3|TRBV28
CASRGQGGSYTQYF
TGTGCCAGCAGGGGACAGGGGGGGAGTTATACGCAGTATTTT
>NA|many|TRBJ2-2|TRBV20-1
CSASDGSANTGELFF
TGCAGTGCTAGTGACGGATCCGCGAACACCGGGGAGCTGTTTTTT
>NA|NA|TRBJ2-7|TRBV20-1
CGASGRYTVSYEQYF
TGCGGTGCTAGTGGCAGGTACACAGTCTCCTACGAGCAGTACTTC
>TRBD2|many|TRBJ2-3|TRBV10-1
CASSGLAGGDTQYF
TGCGCCAGCAGTGGACTAGCGGGTGGGGATACGCAGTATTTT
>NA|NA|TRBJ2-1|TRBV29-1
CSVVIGNEQFF
TGCAGCGTCGTTATCGGCAATGAGCAGTTCTTC
>TRBD1|NA|TRBJ1-4|TRBV6-1
CASSSTGAGANEKLFF
TGTGCCAGCAGTTCGACAGGGGCGGGGGCTAATGAAAAACTGTTTTTT
>TRBD1|NA|TRBJ1-1|TRBV6-1
CASSPRTGSTTEAFF
TGTGCCAGCAGTCCGCGGACAGGGTCGACCACTGAAGCTTTCTTT
>TRBD1|many|TRBJ2-1|TRBV6-6
CASSYHPWTGDGEQFF
TGTGCCAGCAGTTACCATCCGTGGACAGGGGATGGGGAGCAGTTCTTC
>TRBD2|NA|TRBJ2-5|TRBV12-3/TRBV12-4
CASSSPALAGGQETQYF
TGTGCCAGCAGTTCCCCGGCTCTAGCGGGGGGTCAAGAGACCCAGTACTTC
>NA|many|TRBJ1-2|TRBV5-1
CASSLDSSNYGYTF
TGCGCCAGCAGCTTGGACAGTTCTAACTATGGCTACACCTTC
>NA|NA|TRBJ1-1|TRBV5-4
CASSLRDTRMNTEAFF
TGTGCCAGCAGCTTGAGGGACACTCGCATGAACACTGAAGCTTTCTTT
>NA|few|TRBJ2-4|TRBV6-2/TRBV6-3
CASSPRYVAKNIQYF
TGTGCCAGCAGTCCACGATACGTGGCCAAAAACATTCAGTACTTC
>NA|many|TRBJ1-2|TRBV11-2
CASSFMQHYGYTF
TGTGCCAGCAGCTTTATGCAGCACTATGGCTACACCTTC
>NA|many|TRBJ2-7|TRBV4-3
CASSQDLLSGNYEQYF
TGCGCCAGCAGCCAAGATCTACTTAGCGGCAACTACGAGCAGTACTTC
>NA|NA|TRBJ1-1|TRBV28
CASSFVGAGGTEAFF
TGTGCCAGCAGTTTTGTGGGGGCGGGAGGGACTGAAGCTTTCTTT
>TRBD1|NA|TRBJ1-4|TRBV11-2
CASSLGGQTNEKLFF
TGTGCCAGCAGCTTAGGGGGACAGACGAATGAAAAACTGTTTTTT
>NA|many|TRBJ2-3|TRBV6-6
CASSYGTDGPQSAQYF
TGTGCCAGCAGTTACGGCACTGACGGTCCACAGAGCGCGCAGTATTTT
>TRBD1|many|TRBJ2-2|TRBV24-1
CATSDAGTGDTGELFF
TGTGCCACCAGTGATGCCGGGACAGGAGACACCGGGGAGCTGTTTTTT
>NA|NA|TRBJ2-7|TRBV7-6
CASSWSDSPEQYF
TGTGCCAGCAGCTGGAGCGACAGTCCCGAGCAGTACTTC
>NA|many|TRBJ2-2|TRBV7-2
CASSLERPKAGDGELFF
TGTGCCAGCAGCTTAGAAAGGCCTAAAGCAGGGGACGGGGAGCTGTTTTTT
>TRBD1|NA|TRBJ2-7|TRBV6-1
CASSEESRGSYEQYF
TGTGCCAGCAGTGAAGAAAGCAGGGGGTCCTACGAGCAGTACTTC
>TRBD1|many|TRBJ1-2|TRBV6-2/TRBV6-3
CASSYSASILQGDRVGYGYTF
TGTGCCAGCAGTTACTCGGCCTCGATCCTCCAGGGGGATAGAGTTGGCTATGGCTACACCTTC
>NA|many|TRBJ1-1|TRBV6-1
CASSYSRNTEAFF
TGTGCCAGCAGTTATAGCCGGAACACTGAAGCTTTCTTT
>NA|many|TRBJ2-6|TRBV4-3
CASSQDRARAGANVLTF
TGCGCCAGCAGCCAAGATAGGGCTAGGGCTGGGGCCAACGTCCTGACTTTC
>NA|many|TRBJ2-1|TRBV5-1
CASSLNSPDYNEQFF
TGCGCCAGCAGCTTAAATTCTCCGGACTACAATGAGCAGTTCTTC
>NA|NA|TRBJ2-3|TRBV7-2
CASSSGGTQYF
TGTGCCAGCAGCTCCGGGGGTACGCAGTATTTT
>NA|many|TRBJ1-4|TRBV5-6
CASSGDGMSEKLFF
TGTGCCAGCAGCGGGGATGGGATGAGCGAAAAACTGTTTTTT
>NA|many|TRBJ2-1|TRBV5-1
CASSPGVGTNSYNEQFF
TGCGCCAGCAGCCCAGGGGTGGGCACTAACTCCTACAATGAGCAGTTCTTC
>NA|NA|TRBJ1-5|TRBV10-3
CAISEGLYQPQHF
TGTGCCATCAGTGAGGGCCTTTATCAGCCCCAGCATTTT
>TRBD2|NA|TRBJ2-7|TRBV28
CASRIGLAGGSYEQYF
TGTGCCAGCAGGATTGGCCTTGCCGGGGGGTCCTACGAGCAGTACTTC
>NA|many|TRBJ1-1|TRBV27
CASSLLDTNTEAFF
TGTGCCAGCAGTTTACTCGACACTAACACTGAAGCTTTCTTT
>TRBD2|many|TRBJ2-7|TRBV28
CASLKLPSGRGDEQYF
TGTGCCAGCCTTAAGCTACCCAGCGGGAGAGGGGACGAGCAGTACTTC
>TRBD1|NA|TRBJ1-5|TRBV5-1
CASRLDREGNQPQHF
TGCGCCAGCAGGTTGGACAGGGAAGGGAATCAGCCCCAGCATTTT
>TRBD2|many|TRBJ2-1|TRBV7-9
CASSLTGLDNEQFF
TGTGCCAGCAGCTTAACTGGACTAGACAATGAGCAGTTCTTC
>TRBD1|NA|TRBJ2-7|TRBV28
CASRMPGQGFEQYF
TGTGCCAGCAGGATGCCGGGACAGGGCTTCGAGCAGTACTTC
>NA|many|TRBJ1-2|TRBV29-1
CSVVWGRPGGYTF
TGCAGCGTTGTTTGGGGCAGGCCGGGCGGCTACACCTTC
>NA|few|TRBJ1-5|TRBV28
CASSLTGGSPQHF
TGTGCCAGCAGTTTAACGGGGGGATCGCCCCAGCATTTT
>TRBD2|many|TRBJ2-3|TRBV7-2
CASSFRLAGGTDTQYF
TGTGCCAGCAGCTTTAGACTAGCGGGAGGCACAGATACGCAGTATTTT
>NA|NA|TRBJ2-1|TRBV20-1
CSARRRGGFYNEQFF
TGCAGTGCTAGAAGACGAGGGGGGTTCTACAATGAGCAGTTCTTC
>NA|once|TRBJ2-1|TRBV5-1
CASSLGYPGPQTPYNEQFF
TGCGCCAGCAGCTTGGGATACCCAGGTCCCCAGACCCCCTACAATGAGCAGTTCTTC
>TRBD1|many|TRBJ2-5|TRBV27
CASRLQGANQETQYF
TGTGCCAGCAGATTACAGGGGGCCAACCAAGAGACCCAGTACTTC
>NA|many|TRBJ1-3|TRBV12-3/TRBV12-4
CASSLWGGASGNTIYF
TGTGCCAGCAGTTTGTGGGGGGGCGCCTCTGGAAACACCATATATTTT
>NA|few|TRBJ1-4|TRBV12-3/TRBV12-4
CASSPTGPNEKLFF
TGTGCCAGCAGTCCGACAGGACCTAATGAAAAACTGTTTTTT
>NA|many|TRBJ2-5|TRBV5-5
CASSPTEHQETQYF
TGTGCCAGCAGCCCCACGGAACACCAAGAGACCCAGTACTTC
>NA|many|TRBJ2-7|TRBV6-2/TRBV6-3
CASTSIWGSYEQYF
TGTGCCAGCACGTCTATATGGGGGAGCTACGAGCAGTACTTC
>NA|many|TRBJ2-5|TRBV6-6
CASQLDSDQETQYF
TGTGCCTCCCAACTGGACAGCGACCAAGAGACCCAGTACTTC
>NA|NA|TRBJ1-6|TRBV28
CASYRTATGELESPLHF
TGTGCCAGCTACAGGACAGCCACCGGGGAGCTGGAATCACCCCTCCACTTT
>TRBD2|many|TRBJ2-5|TRBV2
CASSPGTTYFGTQYF
TGTGCCAGCAGCCCCGGGACTACGTACTTTGGGACCCAGTACTTC
>NA|NA|TRBJ1-1|TRBV6-2/TRBV6-3
CASSYQLRSHTEAFF
TGTGCCAGCAGTTACCAACTCAGATCCCACACTGAAGCTTTCTTT
>TRBD1|many|TRBJ2-1|TRBV4-3
CASSQDQGTAWKFF
TGCGCCAGCAGCCAAGACCAAGGGACAGCGTGGAAGTTCTTC